Below, 10 T cell receptor beta chains from the same sample are listed, as sequenced in a study of a mutant IDH1 vaccine in newly diagnosed glioma. Specified time point: baseline, week 1 (first vaccination visit). Treatment reported: pre-vaccination baseline after standard-of-care therapy. Data came from immunoSEQ multiplex PCR; TCRdb stores just in-frame clones and leaves some out. The table has about 92,000 clones, about four fifths seen once. The sequences come from PBMCs, collected from a glioma patient treated with radiotherapy, temozolomide or both. The receptors were gathered from a woman aged 50 to 60 with glioma.

In the case of this clone: The CDR3 ends on some other residue instead of the conserved phenylalanine or tryptophan, so this is likely a read error. It is unclear where the CDR3 begins or ends on the DNA, so no DNA is shown, and the CDR3 is as TCRdb lists it. The V gene is TRBV2, the J gene TRBJ2-7; the table's D call of TRBD1 was not tested on the DNA. CDR1 SNHLY and CDR2 FYNNEI come from the germline V gene. The CDR3 has 11 amino acids, counting both end residues. CDR3 loop: CASRESGTADY.

This clone has only a few counts. The chain joins TRBV28 to TRBJ1-1, with a weak D call TRBD1 (6 bases). V shed 7 bases and J shed 0 bases, with 9 bases lying between them. Per germline, CDR1 MDHEN and CDR2 SYDVKM. CDR3 length: 13 amino acids. The CDR3 DNA follows: TGTGCCAGCAAGGGGGAATTGAACACTGAAGCTTTCTTT. Its protein product is CASKGELNTEAFF.

The V call is TRBV4-3, the J call TRBJ2-7, with D possibly matching TRBD2 (5 bases). V lost 0 bases, J lost 3 bases, and 12 bases lay in between. CDR1 and CDR2 (germline): LGHNA, YSLEER. This CDR3 is 15 amino acids long. CDR3 nucleotide sequence: TGCGCCAGCAGCCAAGATAATCCGGGAAACTACGAGCAGTACTTC. It specifies CASSQDNPGNYEQYF.

The gene calls are TRBV25-1 and TRBJ1-2; 9 nucleotides align to TRBD1. Germline V gives CDR1 MGHDK, CDR2 SYGVNS. CDR3 length: 16 residues. Losses at the gene ends were 2 bases for V and 4 bases for J; bases not matched to a gene: 8. The CDR3 DNA sequence: TGTGCCAGCAGTGAAACAGGGGGCGTACTTTCCTATGGCTACACCTTC. Translating gives CASSETGGVLSYGYTF.

The chain combines TRBV10-1 with TRBJ1-1, with 7 bases aligning to TRBD1. The CDR3 has 16 residues. The germline gives CDR1 WNHNN, CDR2 SYGVQD (reference sequence). The ends lost 3 bases at V and 3 bases at J; junction bases unmatched: 10. CDR3 in amino acids: CASSDSGRGLYTEAFF. CDR3 in DNA: TGCGCCAGCAGTGACTCGGGGAGGGGGCTATACACTGAAGCTTTCTTT.

The rearrangement links TRBV20-1 to TRBJ2-5, with D unresolved. This CDR3 is built from 11 residues. Germline V gene lookup returns CDR1 DFQATT and CDR2 SNEGSKA (reference sequence). CDR3 DNA: TGCAGCCTGGGGTATCAAGAGACCCAGTACTTC. Protein sequence: CSLGYQETQYF.

V usage is TRBV27 and J usage is TRBJ2-5, with a weak D call TRBD1 (6 bases). Trimming stripped 2 bases from V and 7 bases from J, with 14 bases between. Per the germline V gene, CDR1 is MNHEY and CDR2 is SMNVEV (reference sequence). The CDR3 is 14 amino acids. CDR3: CASSLAAGDRTQYF. For the CDR3, the DNA is TGTGCCAGCAGTTTAGCGGCAGGGGACCGGACCCAGTACTTC.

The rearrangement joins TRBV9 to TRBJ1-4; D remains ambiguous. V was pared by 4 bases and J by 5 bases, with 9 bases between. This CDR3 is built from 13 residues. The germline CDR1 and CDR2 sequences are SGDLS and YYNGEE. As DNA, the CDR3 is TGTGCCAGCAGCCGTGACTGGAATGAAAAACTGTTTTTT. It specifies CASSRDWNEKLFF.

The chain recombines TRBV6-6 with TRBJ2-7; no reliable D call. With 0 bases removed from V and 0 bases from J, the gap between germline ends came to 9 bases. Germline assignment: CDR1 MNHNY and CDR2 SVGAGI (reference sequence). This CDR3 spans 15 amino acids. CDR3: CASSYSVTISYEQYF. The CDR3 coding sequence is TGTGCCAGCAGTTACTCGGTCACGATCTCCTACGAGCAGTACTTC.

The V and J genes are TRBV2 and TRBJ2-5, with D possibly TRBD2 on 6 matching bases. Per the germline V gene, CDR1 is SNHLY and CDR2 is FYNNEI. The CDR3 length is 16 residues. V gave up 5 bases and J gave up 5 bases, with 21 bases separating them. As DNA, the CDR3 is TGTGCCAGCAGTCTTGGGACTGCCCGTCGGGGGGAGACCCAGTACTTC. Protein sequence: CASSLGTARRGETQYF.